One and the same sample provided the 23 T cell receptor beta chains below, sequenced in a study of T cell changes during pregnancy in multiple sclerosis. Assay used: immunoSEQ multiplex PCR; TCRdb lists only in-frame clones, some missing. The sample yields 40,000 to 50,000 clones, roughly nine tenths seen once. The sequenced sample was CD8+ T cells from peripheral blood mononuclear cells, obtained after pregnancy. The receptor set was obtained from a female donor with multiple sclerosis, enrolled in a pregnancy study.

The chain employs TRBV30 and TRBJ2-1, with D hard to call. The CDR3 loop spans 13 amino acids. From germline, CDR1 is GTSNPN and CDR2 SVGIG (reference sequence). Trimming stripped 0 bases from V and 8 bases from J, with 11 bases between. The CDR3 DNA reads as TGTGCCTGGAGTGTAGTCTATCCGGATGAGCAGTTCTTC. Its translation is CAWSVVYPDEQFF.

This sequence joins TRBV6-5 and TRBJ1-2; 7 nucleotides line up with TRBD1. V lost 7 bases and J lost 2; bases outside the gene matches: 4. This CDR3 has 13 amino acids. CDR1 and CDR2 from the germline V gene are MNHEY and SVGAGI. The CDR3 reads CASKVQGNYGYTF. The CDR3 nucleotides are TGTGCCAGCAAGGTACAGGGGAACTATGGCTACACCTTC.

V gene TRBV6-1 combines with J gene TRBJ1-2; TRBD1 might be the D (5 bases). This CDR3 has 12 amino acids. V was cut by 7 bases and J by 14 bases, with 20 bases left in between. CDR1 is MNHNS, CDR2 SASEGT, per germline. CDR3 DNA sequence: TGTGCCAGCAACCGGGACGGGGGATGGCGTACCTTC. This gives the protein CASNRDGGWRTF.

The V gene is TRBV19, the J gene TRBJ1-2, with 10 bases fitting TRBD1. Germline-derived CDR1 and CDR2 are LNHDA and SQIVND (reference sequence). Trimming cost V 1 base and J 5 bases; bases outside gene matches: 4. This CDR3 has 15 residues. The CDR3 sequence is CASSIGDRGVYGYTF. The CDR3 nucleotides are TGTGCCAGTAGTATAGGGGACAGGGGAGTTTATGGCTACACCTTC.

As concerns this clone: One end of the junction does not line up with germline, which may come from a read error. The CDR3 is CASSLGGAGGYSNQPQHF. The CDR3 DNA reads TGTGCTAGCAGCTTAGGTGGGGCAGGGGGTTATAGCAATCAGCCCCAGCATTTT. The chain combines TRBV7-7 with TRBJ1-5; 7 bases map to TRBD1. The CDR3 is 18 residues long. Germline V gives CDR1 SSHAT, CDR2 FNYEAQ (reference sequence).

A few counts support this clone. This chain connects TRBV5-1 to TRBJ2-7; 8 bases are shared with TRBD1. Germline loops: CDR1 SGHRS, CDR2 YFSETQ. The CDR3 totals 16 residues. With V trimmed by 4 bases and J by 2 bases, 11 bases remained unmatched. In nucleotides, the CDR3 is TGCGCCAGCAGCGGTCCCGGGACAGGCGACCCCTACGAGCAGTACTTC. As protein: CASSGPGTGDPYEQYF. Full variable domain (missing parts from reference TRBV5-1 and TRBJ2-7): KAGVTQTPRYLIKTRGQQVTLSCSPISGHRSVSWYQQTPGQGLQFLFEYFSETQRNKGNFPGRFSGRQFSNSRSEMNVSTLELGDSALYLCASSGPGTGDPYEQYFGPGTRLTVT.

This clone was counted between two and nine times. The chain's CDR3 is CASRAGQESGELFF. CDR3 DNA sequence: TGTGCCAGCAGGGCAGGACAGGAGTCAGGGGAGCTGTTTTTT. The chain is built from TRBV6-4 and TRBJ2-2, with TRBD1 matching over 7 bases. Germline values: CDR1 MRHNA, CDR2 SNTAGT. The CDR3 is made up of 14 amino acids. After removal of 6 bases from V and 8 bases from J, the junction contained 9 bases not matched to a gene.

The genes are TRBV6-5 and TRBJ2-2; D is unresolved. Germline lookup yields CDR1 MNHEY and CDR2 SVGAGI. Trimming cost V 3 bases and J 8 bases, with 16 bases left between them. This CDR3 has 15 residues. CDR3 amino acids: CASSYELFKAGELFF. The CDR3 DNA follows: TGTGCCAGCAGTTATGAACTATTCAAAGCAGGGGAGCTGTTTTTT.

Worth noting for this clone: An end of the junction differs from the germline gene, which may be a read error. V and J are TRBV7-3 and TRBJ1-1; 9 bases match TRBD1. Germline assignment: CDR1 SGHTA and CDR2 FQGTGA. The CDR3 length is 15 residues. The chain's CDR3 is CASSLTGGASTEAFF. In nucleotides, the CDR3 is TGTGCCAGCAGCCTAACAGGGGGCGCGAGCACTGAAGCTTTCTTT.

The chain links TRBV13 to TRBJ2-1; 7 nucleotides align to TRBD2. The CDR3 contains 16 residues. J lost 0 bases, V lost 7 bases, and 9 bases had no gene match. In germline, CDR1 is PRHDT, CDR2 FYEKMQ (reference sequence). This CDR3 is CASTSTGGSSYNEQFF. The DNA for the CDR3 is TGTGCCAGCACCTCTACGGGGGGAAGCTCCTACAATGAGCAGTTCTTC.

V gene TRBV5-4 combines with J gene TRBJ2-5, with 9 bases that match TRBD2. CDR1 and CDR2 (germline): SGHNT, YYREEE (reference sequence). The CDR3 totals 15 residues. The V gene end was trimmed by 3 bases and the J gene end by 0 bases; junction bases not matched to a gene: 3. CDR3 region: CASSSLAGHQETQYF. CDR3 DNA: TGTGCCAGCAGCTCCCTAGCGGGGCACCAAGAGACCCAGTACTTC.

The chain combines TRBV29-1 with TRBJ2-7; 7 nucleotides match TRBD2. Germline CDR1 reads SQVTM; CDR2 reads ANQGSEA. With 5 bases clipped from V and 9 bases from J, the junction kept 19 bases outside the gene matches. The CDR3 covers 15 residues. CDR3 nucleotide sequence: TGCAGCGTTATGGGGGGGAAGGAGACGGAGAACGGGCAGTACTTC. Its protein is CSVMGGKETENGQYF.

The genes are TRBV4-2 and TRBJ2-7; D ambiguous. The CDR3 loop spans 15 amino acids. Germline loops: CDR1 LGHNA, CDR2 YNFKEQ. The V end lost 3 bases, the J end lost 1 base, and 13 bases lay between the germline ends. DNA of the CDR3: TGTGCCAGCAGCCAGGAAGAGACGGAGTCCTACGAGCAGTACTTC. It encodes CASSQEETESYEQYF.

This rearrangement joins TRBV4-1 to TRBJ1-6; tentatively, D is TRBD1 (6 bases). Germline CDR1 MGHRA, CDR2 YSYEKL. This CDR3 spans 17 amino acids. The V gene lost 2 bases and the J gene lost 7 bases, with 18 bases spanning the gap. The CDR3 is CASSQTRGRGSNSPLHF. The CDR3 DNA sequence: TGCGCCAGCAGCCAAACAAGGGGCAGGGGCTCCAATTCACCCCTCCACTTT.

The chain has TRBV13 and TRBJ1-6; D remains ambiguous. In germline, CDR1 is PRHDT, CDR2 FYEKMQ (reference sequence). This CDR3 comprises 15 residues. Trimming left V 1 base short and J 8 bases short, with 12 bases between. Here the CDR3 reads CASSLVGPRDSPLHF. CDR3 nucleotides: TGTGCCAGCAGCTTAGTAGGTCCTCGGGATTCACCCCTCCACTTT.

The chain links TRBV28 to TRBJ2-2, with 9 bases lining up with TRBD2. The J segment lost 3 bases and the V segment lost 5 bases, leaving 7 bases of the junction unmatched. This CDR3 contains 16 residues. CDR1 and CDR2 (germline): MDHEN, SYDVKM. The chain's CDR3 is CASSPSGGSYTGELFF. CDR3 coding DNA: TGTGCCAGCAGTCCCAGCGGGGGGAGTTACACCGGGGAGCTGTTTTTT.

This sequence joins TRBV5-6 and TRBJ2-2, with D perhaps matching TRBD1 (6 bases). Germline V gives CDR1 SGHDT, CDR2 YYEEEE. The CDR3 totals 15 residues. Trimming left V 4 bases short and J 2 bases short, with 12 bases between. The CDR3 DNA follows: TGTGCCAGCAGCGGCCGGGACACAAACACCGGGGAGCTGTTTTTT. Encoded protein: CASSGRDTNTGELFF. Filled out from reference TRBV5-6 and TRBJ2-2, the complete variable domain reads DAGVTQSPTHLIKTRGQQVTLRCSPKSGHDTVSWYQQALGQGPQFIFQYYEEEERQRGNFPDRFSGHQFPNYSSELNVNALLLGDSALYLCASSGRDTNTGELFFGEGSRLTVL.

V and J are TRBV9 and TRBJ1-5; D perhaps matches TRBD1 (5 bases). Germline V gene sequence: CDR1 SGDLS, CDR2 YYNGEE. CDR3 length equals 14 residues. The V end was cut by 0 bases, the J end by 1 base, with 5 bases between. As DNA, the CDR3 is TGTGCCAGCAGCGTAGGACAGAGCAATCAGCCCCAGCATTTT. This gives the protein CASSVGQSNQPQHF.

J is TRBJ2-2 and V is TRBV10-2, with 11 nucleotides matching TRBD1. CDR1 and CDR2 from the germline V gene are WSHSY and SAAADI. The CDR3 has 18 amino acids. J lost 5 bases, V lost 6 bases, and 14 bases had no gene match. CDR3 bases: TGCGCCAGCAGGGGGGGACAGGGGGTCCCCCGGGCGACCGGGGAGCTGTTTTTT. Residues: CASRGGQGVPRATGELFF.

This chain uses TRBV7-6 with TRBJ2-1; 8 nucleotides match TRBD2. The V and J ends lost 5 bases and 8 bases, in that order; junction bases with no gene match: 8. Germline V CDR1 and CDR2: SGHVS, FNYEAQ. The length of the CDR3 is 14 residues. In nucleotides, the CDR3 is TGTGCCAGCAGCCCGACCGGGGGGGCCGATGAGCAGTTCTTC. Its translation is CASSPTGGADEQFF.

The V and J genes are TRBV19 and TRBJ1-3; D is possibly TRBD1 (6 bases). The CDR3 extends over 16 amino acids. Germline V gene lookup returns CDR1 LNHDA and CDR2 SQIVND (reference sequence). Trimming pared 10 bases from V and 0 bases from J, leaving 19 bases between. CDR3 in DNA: TGTGCCACCCAACCGGACAGCTTTCTCTCTGGAAACACCATATATTTT. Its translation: CATQPDSFLSGNTIYF. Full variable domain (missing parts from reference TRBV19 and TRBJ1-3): DGGITQSPKYLFRKEGQNVTLSCEQNLNHDAMYWYRQDPGQGLRLIYYSQIVNDFQKGDIAEGYSVSREKKESFPLTVTSAQKNPTAFYLCATQPDSFLSGNTIYFGEGSWLTVV.

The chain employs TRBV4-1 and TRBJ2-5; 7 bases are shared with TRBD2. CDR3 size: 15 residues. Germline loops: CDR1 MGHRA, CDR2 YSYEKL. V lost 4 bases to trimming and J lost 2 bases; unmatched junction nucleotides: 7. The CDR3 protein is CASSPVGGGQETQYF. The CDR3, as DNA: TGCGCCAGCAGCCCCGTTGGCGGGGGTCAAGAGACCCAGTACTTC.

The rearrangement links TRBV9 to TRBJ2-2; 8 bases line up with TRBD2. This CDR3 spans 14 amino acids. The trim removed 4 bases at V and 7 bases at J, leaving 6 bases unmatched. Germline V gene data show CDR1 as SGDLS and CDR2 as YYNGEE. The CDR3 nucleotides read TGTGCCAGCAGCAACGGGGGGGCCGGCGGGGAGCTGTTTTTT. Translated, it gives CASSNGGAGGELFF.